This T cell receptor (beta chain) was found in a study of blood T cells in healthy people across ages. Germline CDR1 is DFQATT and CDR2 is SNEGSKA (reference sequence). CDR3 length: 15 amino acids. With a J-beta primer mix and a sample-barcoded 5' primer, a second PCR ran about 7 to 11 cycles. TCRdb used MiXCR to reprocess the 5' RACE reads, holding one entry per CDR3 protein. The data show 730,000 or so distinct CDR3 sequences, with around 43% seen just once and about 30% held by the top ten. Worth noting for this clonotype: Mismatch with germline at one junction end may stem from a read error.

The source of this sequence is a man older than 75 in good health. The V gene is TRBV20-1, the J gene TRBJ2-5; 14 positions match TRBD2. Sequencing was carried out using blood. CDR3 bases: TGCAGTGCTCACTCGGGACTAGCGGGGGAAGAGGCCCAGTACTTC. This sequence encodes CSAHSGLAGEEAQYF.